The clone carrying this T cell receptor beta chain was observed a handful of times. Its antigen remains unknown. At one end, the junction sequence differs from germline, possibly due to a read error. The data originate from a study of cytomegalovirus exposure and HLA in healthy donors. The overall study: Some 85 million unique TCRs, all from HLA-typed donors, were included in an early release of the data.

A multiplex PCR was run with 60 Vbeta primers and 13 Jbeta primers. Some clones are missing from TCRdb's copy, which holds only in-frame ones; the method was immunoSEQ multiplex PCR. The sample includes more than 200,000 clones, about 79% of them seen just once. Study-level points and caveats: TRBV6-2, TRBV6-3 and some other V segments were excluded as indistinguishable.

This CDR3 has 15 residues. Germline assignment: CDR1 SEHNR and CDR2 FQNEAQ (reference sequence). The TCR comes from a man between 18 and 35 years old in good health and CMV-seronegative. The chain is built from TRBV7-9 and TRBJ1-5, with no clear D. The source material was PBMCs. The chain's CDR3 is CSSSSGPGIGQPQHF. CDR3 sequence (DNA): TGTTCCAGCAGCTCCGGTCCGGGAATAGGTCAGCCCCAGCATTTT.